This TCR beta chain was found in a study of CD8+ T cells in alopecia areata. Study background: Treated patients were given oral tofacitinib, which was dosed at 5 to 10 mg twice daily. The protocol delivered tofacitinib for 6 to 18 months, then withdrew it for 6 months. Study-level points and caveats: TCR sharing was clearer in mice than between patients, perhaps partly owing to patient HLA diversity.

Extracted from the samples, RNA was reverse transcribed into cDNA to serve as the sequencing template. Libraries were prepared by immunoSEQ multiplex PCR; TCRdb keeps only in-frame clonotypes and omits some of them. The data contain around 160,000 clones, around 47% of them singletons. The CDR3 runs to 13 residues. Germline values: CDR1 LNHDA, CDR2 SQIVND (reference sequence). The ends were cut back, 2 bases at V and 0 bases at J, with 4 bases in the middle. In this sample, this clone turned up a few times. The antigen is unknown. This CDR3 is also generated by other DNA sequences in the sample. It was from alopecia areata patients that lesional scalp punch biopsies and peripheral blood were collected.

This receptor was identified in a human donor with alopecia areata. The source material was CD4+ T cells sorted from blood. This chain links TRBV19 with TRBJ2-5; D is unresolved. CDR3 nucleotides: TGTGCCAGTAGTATACGCTACCAAGAGACCCAGTACTTC. Its protein product is CASSIRYQETQYF. The whole variable domain, filled in from reference TRBV19 and TRBJ2-5, reads DGGITQSPKYLFRKEGQNVTLSCEQNLNHDAMYWYRQDPGQGLRLIYYSQIVNDFQKGDIAEGYSVSREKKESFPLTVTSAQKNPTAFYLCASSIRYQETQYFGPGTRLLVL.